What follows is one T cell receptor (beta chain) and its context. Its antigen is still unknown. Libraries of TCR beta came from quantitative 5'-RACE with molecular barcodes. TCRdb re-analysed the 5' RACE reads in MiXCR, keeping a single row per CDR3 protein. Here the sample spans 670,000 or so distinct CDR3 sequences, about 20% being singletons. This entry is derived from a study of CD8 T cells in ankylosing spondylitis. General study findings and limits: Seemingly characteristic of ankylosing spondylitis blood was a TCR beta motif consisting of about 8 highly homologous variants. The authors found the disease-linked clones to be CD8+ and relatively rare in peripheral blood.

J gave up 6 bases and V 4 bases, and 5 bases lay outside the gene matches. The CDR3 extends over 14 amino acids. CDR1 is MNHEY, CDR2 SVGAGI, per germline. The sample taken for sequencing was blood, either unsorted or a sorted T cell fraction (not recorded which). The chain links TRBV6-5 to TRBJ2-4; 8 bases match TRBD1. This clonotype originated in a male donor with ankylosing spondylitis. CDR3 protein: CASSSRQGRNIQYF. Written as DNA, the CDR3 is TGTGCCAGCAGTTCGAGACAGGGGAGAAACATTCAGTACTTC.